These 19 T cell receptor beta chains share one sample of origin, sequenced in a study of early T cells in non-severe SARS-CoV-2 infection. TCRdb recomputed calls from the 5' RACE reads with MiXCR, one row per CDR3 protein. Counted here are almost 45,000 distinct CDR3 sequences, around 6.1% occurring once; the ten biggest clones make up around 12%. The sequencing sample was made of whole blood. These receptor sequences come from an adult who was a healthcare worker with PCR-confirmed SARS-CoV-2 infection or an uninfected control (not recorded which).

This clonotype was found many times. The genes are TRBV28 and TRBJ1-1; no clear D gene. The CDR3 length is 15 residues. The V gene's germline CDR1 is MDHEN and CDR2 SYDVKM. Between the trimmed V and J ends, which lost 2 bases and 5 bases, there was a span of 15 bases. CDR3 in amino acids: CASSLLGFSRTEAFF. DNA of the CDR3: TGTGCCAGCAGTTTACTGGGGTTCAGTAGGACTGAAGCTTTCTTT.

Points on this clonotype: It may be a read error: a sequence one base away is much more abundant. J is TRBJ2-3 and V is TRBV6-2 or TRBV6-3; 10 nucleotides agree with TRBD1. J gave up 6 bases and V 11 bases, and 11 bases lay outside the gene matches. The CDR3 is 14 residues long. Germline V gives CDR1 MNHEY, CDR2 SVGEGT. CDR3 nucleotides: TGTGCCTCTACCAGACAGGGGGCAGGCGATACGCAGTATTTT. Its translation is CASTRQGAGDTQYF.

This rearrangement joins TRBV3-1 to TRBJ2-7, with 7 bases fitting TRBD2. Per germline, CDR1 LGHDT and CDR2 YNNKEL (reference sequence). The V and J ends lost 11 bases and 2 bases, in that order; junction bases with no gene match: 9. The CDR3 runs to 13 residues. For the CDR3, the DNA is TGTGCCGCAGCATCCGGGGGGACCTACGAGCAGTACTTC. Amino acids: CAAASGGTYEQYF.

This CDR3 reads CSARDFGGGATDTQYF. CDR3 coding DNA: TGCAGTGCTAGAGATTTCGGCGGGGGGGCAACAGATACGCAGTATTTT. The gene calls are TRBV20-1 and TRBJ2-3, with 9 bases that match TRBD2. Looked up from germline, CDR1 is DFQATT and CDR2 is SNEGSKA (reference sequence). This CDR3 is 16 amino acids long. J gave up 3 bases and V 0 bases, and 7 bases lay outside the gene matches.

This clonotype was detected only a few times. The chain couples TRBV5-1 to TRBJ1-1; no reliable D call. Germline CDR1 is SGHRS and CDR2 is YFSETQ. The CDR3 has 12 residues. Trimming removed 0 bases from V and 3 bases from J, with 3 bases in between. The CDR3 reads CASSLDDTEAFF. The CDR3 DNA reads as TGCGCCAGCAGCTTGGACGACACTGAAGCTTTCTTT.

A few counts support this clonotype. V and J are TRBV6-2 or TRBV6-3 and TRBJ1-6; D might be TRBD1 (6 bases). From germline, CDR1 is MNHEY and CDR2 SVGEGT. Trimming cost V 7 bases and J 7 bases, with 11 bases left between them. This CDR3 comprises 13 residues. The CDR3 loop is CASTSDSNSPLHF. The CDR3 coding sequence is TGTGCCAGCACCTCGGACAGCAATTCACCCCTCCACTTT.

This clonotype has just a few counts. The rearrangement uses TRBV7-9 and TRBJ2-3; no definite D call. The CDR3 has 16 amino acids. Trimming took 5 bases from V and 1 from J, leaving 16 bases between them. CDR1 and CDR2 (germline): SEHNR, FQNEAQ (reference sequence). The CDR3 here is CASSPISSAGTDTQYF. The CDR3 DNA follows: TGTGCCAGCAGCCCGATCTCCTCTGCGGGCACAGATACGCAGTATTTT.

This clonotype was picked up many times. The chain combines TRBV6-1 with TRBJ2-5, with 10 bases matching TRBD2. J gave up 2 bases and V 2 bases, and 2 bases lay outside the gene matches. Looked up from germline, CDR1 is MNHNS and CDR2 is SASEGT. CDR3 size: 15 residues. CDR3 nucleotide sequence: TGTGCCAGCAGTGAACTAGCGGGGGAACAAGAGACCCAGTACTTC. This gives the protein CASSELAGEQETQYF.

V usage is TRBV20-1 and J usage is TRBJ2-5; 7 bases match TRBD1. Germline CDR1 reads DFQATT; CDR2 reads SNEGSKA (reference sequence). The CDR3 has 13 residues. Losses at the gene ends were 6 bases for V and 4 bases for J; bases not matched to a gene: 8. The CDR3, as DNA: TGCAGTGCCAACGACAGGGTAGGAGAGACCCAGTACTTC. As protein: CSANDRVGETQYF.

The table lists this clonotype with many counts. The chain uses TRBV5-5 and TRBJ1-5; 8 positions agree with TRBD1. V was clipped by 3 bases and J by 0 bases; unmatched bases: 2. Germline CDR1 SGHKS, CDR2 YYEKEE (reference sequence). There are 15 residues in the CDR3. The CDR3 sequence: CASSWTGYSNQPQHF. The CDR3 DNA follows: TGTGCCAGCAGCTGGACAGGGTATAGCAATCAGCCCCAGCATTTT.

There are many counts of this clonotype. The chain employs TRBV6-5 and TRBJ2-1; D unresolved. Trimming cost V 2 bases and J 5 bases, with 13 bases left between them. The germline gives CDR1 MNHEY, CDR2 SVGAGI. The CDR3 consists of 15 residues. The CDR3 region is CASSYPGSPNNEQFF. CDR3 DNA: TGTGCCAGCAGTTACCCCGGTTCACCGAACAATGAGCAGTTCTTC.

In its sample, this clonotype was seen many times. The chain uses TRBV28 and TRBJ2-5, with D possibly TRBD1 on 5 matching bases. V was pared by 0 bases and J by 1 base, with 15 bases between. Germline-derived CDR1 and CDR2 are MDHEN and SYDVKM. CDR3 length: 17 residues. CDR3 amino acids: CASSLWQGPRGQETQYF. The CDR3 DNA sequence: TGTGCCAGCAGTTTATGGCAGGGCCCTAGGGGCCAAGAGACCCAGTACTTC.

Remarks on this clonotype: A much larger clone differs by one base, so this may be a read error. CDR3 region: CASSPPLTEAFF. The CDR3, as DNA: TGTGCCAGCAGCCCACCCCTCACTGAAGCTTTCTTT. The rearrangement links TRBV11-2 to TRBJ1-1; the D is unclear. Germline V gene data show CDR1 as SGHAT and CDR2 as FQNNGV. The CDR3 sequence is 12 residues long. Trimming removed 5 bases at V and 4 bases at J, with 8 bases between.

This clonotype was recorded at least ten times. The chain is built from TRBV6-4 and TRBJ2-3, with D perhaps matching TRBD1 (6 bases). This CDR3 is built from 15 residues. Germline V gene data show CDR1 as MRHNA and CDR2 as SNTAGT. The V gene lost 3 bases and the J gene lost 2 bases, with 12 bases spanning the gap. The CDR3 reads CASSEQGRHTDTQYF. Here the CDR3 DNA reads TGTGCCAGCAGTGAACAGGGTCGCCACACAGATACGCAGTATTTT.

In this sample, this clonotype turned up many times. CDR3 sequence reads: CSANSPETQYF. The CDR3 DNA follows: TGCAGCGCTAACAGCCCGGAGACCCAGTACTTC. The chain carries TRBV29-1 and TRBJ2-5; D ambiguous. Germline loops: CDR1 SQVTM, CDR2 ANQGSEA. Trimming pared 7 bases from V and 5 bases from J, leaving 11 bases between. The CDR3 is 11 amino acids.

This clonotype showed up just a few times. The CDR3 region has the DNA TGTGCCAGTAGTGGGGGACAGGTGGATGGAACCAAAAACATTCAGTACTTC. Translating it yields CASSGGQVDGTKNIQYF. The V and J genes are TRBV19 and TRBJ2-4; 8 bases fit TRBD1. The CDR3 sequence is 17 residues long. Trimming removed 5 bases from V and 2 bases from J; junction bases left unmatched: 11. Germline CDR1 LNHDA, CDR2 SQIVND (reference sequence).

This clonotype was recorded at least ten times. The chain uses TRBV6-1 and TRBJ1-1, with TRBD1 matching 7 bases. J gave up 1 base and V 3 bases, and 2 bases lay outside the gene matches. The V gene's germline CDR1 is MNHNS and CDR2 SASEGT. This CDR3 comprises 14 residues. The DNA of the CDR3 is TGTGCCAGCAGTGAGGGACAGAGGAACACTGAAGCTTTCTTT. Its translation is CASSEGQRNTEAFF.

This clonotype was seen more than once but under ten times. V gene TRBV7-2 combines with J gene TRBJ1-1, with D hard to call. CDR3 length: 15 amino acids. The ends were cut back, 1 base at V and 0 bases at J, with 9 bases in the middle. Germline V gives CDR1 SGHTA, CDR2 FQGNSA. The CDR3 coding sequence is TGTGCCAGCAGCTTAGAGTTCACGGTGAACACTGAAGCTTTCTTT. It encodes CASSLEFTVNTEAFF.

This clonotype was seen a few times. The chain employs TRBV12-3 or TRBV12-4 and TRBJ1-6, with 8 bases aligning to TRBD1. V shed 6 bases, J shed 7 bases, and the junction held 5 bases outside the gene matches. The CDR3 has 14 residues. CDR3 protein: CASRQGQENSPLHF. CDR3 coding DNA: TGTGCCAGCAGGCAGGGACAGGAAAATTCACCCCTCCACTTT.